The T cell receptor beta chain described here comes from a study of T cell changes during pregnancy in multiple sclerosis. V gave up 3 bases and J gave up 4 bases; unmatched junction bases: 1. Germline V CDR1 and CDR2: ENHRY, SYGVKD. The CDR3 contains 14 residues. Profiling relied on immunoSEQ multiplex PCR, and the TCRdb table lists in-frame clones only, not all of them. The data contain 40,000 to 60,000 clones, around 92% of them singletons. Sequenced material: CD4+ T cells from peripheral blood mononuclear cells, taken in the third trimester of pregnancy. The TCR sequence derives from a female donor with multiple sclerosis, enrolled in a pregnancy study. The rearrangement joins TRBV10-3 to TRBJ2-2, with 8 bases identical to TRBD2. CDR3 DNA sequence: TGTGCCATCAGTGACGGGAGGGGCACCGGGGAGCTGTTTTTT. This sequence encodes CAISDGRGTGELFF.